The sample holds a few counts of the clone carrying this T cell receptor (beta chain). Time point defined: healthy volunteer bleed at 2 weeks. The authors extracted total RNA from unfractionated whole blood. The sample belongs to a study of human T cells and chemical hapten exposure. TCRdb redid the calling of the RACE reads with MiXCR, one entry per CDR3 protein. The table includes around 130,000 distinct CDR3 sequences, roughly 9.5% detected once. Trimming removed 4 bases from V and 1 base from J; junction bases left unmatched: 13. The germline CDR1 and CDR2 sequences are SGHTA and FQGNSA. The CDR3 runs 18 residues.

Sequenced input: whole blood. The clonotype originates from a male donor in good health. Some clones in this sample may be carry-over from other donors' samples. V gene TRBV7-2 combines with J gene TRBJ2-3; TRBD2 aligns across 8 bases. In nucleotides, the CDR3 is TGTGCCAGCAGCTCCAGCGGGGGAAGGGGAAGAGGCACAGATACGCAGTATTTT. This translates into CASSSSGGRGRGTDTQYF.